This TCR beta chain stems from a study of blood T cell repertoires in COVID-19. At the level of the study: Sites in the United States, Italy and Spain provided acute and convalescent COVID-19 samples. T cells, B-cell-depleted T cells, or PBMCs provided the cDNA or gDNA that served as material.

Germline V gene data show CDR1 as MDHEN and CDR2 as SYDVKM. Trimming removed 6 bases at V and 5 bases at J, with 8 bases between. The CDR3 is made up of 11 amino acids. Authors' analysis steps: Reference gene primer amplification gave estimated nucleated cell counts. Only in-frame clones appear in the TCRdb table, and some are missing; sequencing was by immunoSEQ multiplex PCR. The V and J calls and clone size were taken over from that table, and D and trimming were inferred from the DNA. Of approximately 200,000 clones in the sample, roughly 84% were seen once. Source material: peripheral blood. This TCR came from a man aged 50-59 years who had recovered from COVID-19. This chain joins TRBV28 and TRBJ2-7; maybe TRBD1 (5 bases). In nucleotides, the CDR3 is TGTGCCAGCAGAGCAGGGAACGAGCAGTACTTC. Its protein product is CASRAGNEQYF.